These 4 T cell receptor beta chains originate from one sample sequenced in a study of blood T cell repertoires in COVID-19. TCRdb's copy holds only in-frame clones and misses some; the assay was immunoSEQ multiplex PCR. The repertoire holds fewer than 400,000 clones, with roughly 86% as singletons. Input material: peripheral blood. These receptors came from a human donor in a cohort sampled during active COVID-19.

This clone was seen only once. CDR3 in amino acids: CASSQAGANVLTF. The CDR3 DNA is TGTGCCAGCAGCCAAGCAGGGGCCAACGTCCTGACTTTC. The genes are TRBV3-1 (or the pseudogene TRBV3-2) and TRBJ2-6; D is ambiguous. Per germline, CDR1 LGHDT and CDR2 YNNKEL (reference sequence). V lost 1 base to trimming and J lost 4 bases, with 2 bases between them. The CDR3 is 13 residues long.

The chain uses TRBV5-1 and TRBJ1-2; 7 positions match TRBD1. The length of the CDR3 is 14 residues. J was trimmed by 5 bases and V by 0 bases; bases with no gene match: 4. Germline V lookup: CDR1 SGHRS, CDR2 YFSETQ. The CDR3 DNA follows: TGCGCCAGCAGCTTGGACAGGGGAGGTTATGGCTACACCTTC. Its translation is CASSLDRGGYGYTF.

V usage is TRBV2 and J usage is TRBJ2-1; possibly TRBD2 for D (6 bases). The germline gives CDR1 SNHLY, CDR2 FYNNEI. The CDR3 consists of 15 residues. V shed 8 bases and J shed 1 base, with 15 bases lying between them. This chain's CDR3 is CASLESGVSYNEQFF. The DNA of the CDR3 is TGTGCCAGCCTGGAGTCGGGGGTATCCTACAATGAGCAGTTCTTC.

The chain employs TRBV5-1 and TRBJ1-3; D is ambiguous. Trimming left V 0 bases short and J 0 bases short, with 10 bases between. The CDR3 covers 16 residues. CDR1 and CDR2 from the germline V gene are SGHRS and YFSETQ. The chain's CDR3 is CASSLEAGGSGNTIYF. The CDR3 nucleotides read TGCGCCAGCAGCTTGGAGGCAGGAGGCTCTGGAAACACCATATATTTT.